This T cell receptor beta chain comes out of a study of T cells in Graves' hyperthyroidism and ophthalmopathy. At the level of the study: Prior to any treatment, at the point of initial diagnosis, peripheral blood was collected.

The PBMCs had their origin in roughly 9.8 ml of fresh peripheral blood. This clonotype was counted ten times or more. V dropped 4 bases and J dropped 4 bases, with 30 bases sitting between them. CDR3 size: 19 residues. Germline V gives CDR1 SGHKS, CDR2 YYEKEE (reference sequence). RNA transcripts served as the template for amplifying TCR beta CDR3 regions. HTBI primers drove first-round RT-PCR of the TCR CDR3. TCRdb processed the multiplex PCR reads anew with MiXCR; each CDR3 protein has one entry. The table lists about 320,000 distinct CDR3 sequences, approximately 15% of them singletons. Sequences were obtained from blood. J is TRBJ2-7 and V is TRBV5-5; perhaps D is TRBD1 or TRBD2 (6 bases each). The TCR originated in a young man with Graves' hyperthyroidism. CDR3 DNA sequence: TGTGCCAGCAGCCCGGAACCCGACGGGGGCATTCTTCAAGGGTACGAGCAGTACTTC. This gives the protein CASSPEPDGGILQGYEQYF.